This T cell receptor beta chain is from a study of cytotoxic CD8 clonotypes in ibrutinib-treated CLL. Overall study: On average, fewer than 95,000 productive rearrangements and about 280,000 productive templates per sample.

Concerning this clone: Its antigen is currently unknown.

Notes on the study in general: Relative to age-matched healthy donors, clonality at baseline was higher, and it tracked circulating CD8+ T-cell counts.

Per germline, CDR1 SEHNR and CDR2 FQNEAQ (reference sequence). CDR3 length: 14 residues. The V gene lost 1 base and the J gene lost 13 bases, with 20 bases spanning the gap. Produced via immunoSEQ multiplex PCR; TCRdb's table is partial and in-frame only. The table records 25,000 to 30,000 clones, roughly three quarters of them present only once. This sequence was found in a human donor with chronic lymphocytic leukemia. Sequencing was performed on PBMCs, taken after 36 months of ibrutinib treatment. V gene TRBV7-9 combines with J gene TRBJ2-7; D may be TRBD1 or TRBD2 (5 bases each). In nucleotides, the CDR3 is TGTGCCAGCAGCTTAGTGGGGACCTTTGAGAGGCAATACTTC. Translated: CASSLVGTFERQYF. Using reference TRBV7-9 and TRBJ2-7 for the parts outside the CDR3, the full variable domain is DTGVSQNPRHKITKRGQNVTFRCDPISEHNRLYWYRQTLGQGPEFLTYFQNEAQLEKSRLLSDRFSAERPKGSFSTLEIQRTEQGDSAMYLCASSLVGTFERQYFGPGTRLTVT.